This T cell receptor beta chain was recovered during a study of read filtering for tumor transcriptome and immune sequencing. This clonotype has a handful of counts. As yet, its antigen is unknown. This library used approximately 370 ng RNA and molecular barcoded adaptors spanning alpha/delta and beta/gamma chains. TCRdb reprocessed the reads via MiXCR and lists one record per CDR3 protein. The sample includes roughly 130,000 distinct CDR3 sequences, around 13% seen only once; the top ten take approximately 10%. Germline V gene sequence: CDR1 GTSNPN, CDR2 SVGIG (reference sequence). The CDR3 length is 13 residues. The V end lost 1 base, the J end lost 2 bases, and 8 bases lay between the germline ends. Study outcomes and limitations: In IR-seq, single-read clonotypes were roughly 80% of clonotypes but around 3.2% of reads. The sorted CD138-negative fraction was a mixed bone marrow immune population, not purified T cells.

Sequencing was carried out using a population of CD138-negative cells sorted from bone marrow. The chain has TRBV30 and TRBJ2-5; the D is unclear. The TCR originated in a donor aged 40 or older with multiple myeloma. The CDR3 DNA reads as TGTGCCTGGAGTGCTGGGTTGCAAGAGACCCAGTACTTC. Protein: CAWSAGLQETQYF. The full variable domain, rest sourced from reference TRBV30 and TRBJ2-5, is SQTIHQWPATLVQPVGSPLSLECTVEGTSNPNLYWYRQAAGRGLQLLFYSVGIGQISSEVPQNLSASRPQDRQFILSSKKLLLSDSGFYLCAWSAGLQETQYFGPGTRLLVL.